This T cell receptor (beta chain) was sequenced for a study of T cell changes during pregnancy in multiple sclerosis. The assay was immunoSEQ multiplex PCR, and TCRdb's table has in-frame clones only and misses some. The top ten hold about 1% of the sample, which has about 83,000 clones, about 95% seen once. The CDR3 is made up of 13 amino acids. CDR1 SGHTA and CDR2 FQGNSA come from the germline V gene. With 4 bases removed from V and 4 bases from J, the gap between germline ends came to 8 bases. This TCR derives from a female donor with multiple sclerosis, enrolled in a pregnancy study. The material was peripheral blood, obtained in the second trimester of pregnancy. The J gene is TRBJ1-5, the V gene TRBV7-2, with D perhaps matching TRBD1 (6 bases). The CDR3 reads CASSYQGNQPQHF. DNA for the CDR3: TGTGCCAGCAGCTATCAGGGGAATCAGCCCCAGCATTTT.